Following are 6 T cell receptor beta chains from one sample sequenced in a study of OX40 agonist ivuxolimab in advanced cancers. Here immunoSEQ multiplex PCR was the method, and the copy in TCRdb shows in-frame clones only, minus some. Counted here are tens of thousands of clones, 80% to 95% occurring once; the ten biggest clones make up 20% to 25%. The sequencing here drew on CD4+ or CD8+ T cells sorted from blood, taken in a trial of the OX40 agonist ivuxolimab. All receptors derive from an adult with an advanced solid tumor such as melanoma, head and neck, liver or kidney cancer.

Written as DNA, the CDR3 is TGCGCCAGCAGCTTAGGGGAGGGTGGGAACACTGAAGCTTTCTTT. Amino acids: CASSLGEGGNTEAFF. This chain joins TRBV5-1 and TRBJ1-1, with D perhaps matching TRBD1 (5 bases). The germline CDR1 and CDR2 sequences are SGHRS and YFSETQ. The CDR3 has 15 residues. V lost 2 bases, J lost 1 base, and 12 bases lay in between.

The chain is built from TRBV9 and TRBJ2-3; 7 positions agree with TRBD2. V shed 4 bases and J 4 bases; nucleotides not matched to a gene: 6. Germline CDR1 and CDR2: SGDLS and YYNGEE. The CDR3 extends over 14 amino acids. The CDR3 region is CASSISGGADTQYF. The CDR3 DNA sequence: TGTGCCAGCAGCATTTCGGGAGGAGCAGATACGCAGTATTTT.

This sequence joins TRBV9 and TRBJ2-7, with D unclear. CDR3 length equals 13 residues. Trimming removed 3 bases from V and 4 bases from J, with 11 bases in between. Germline CDR1 and CDR2: SGDLS and YYNGEE. DNA of the CDR3: TGTGCCAGCAGCGGTACCAGCGCTTACGAGCAGTACTTC. Translation: CASSGTSAYEQYF.

The gene calls are TRBV28 and TRBJ2-6, with D hard to call. V dropped 3 bases and J dropped 0 bases, with 18 bases sitting between them. The CDR3 has 19 amino acids. Germline V gene lookup returns CDR1 MDHEN and CDR2 SYDVKM. The CDR3 region is CASSFPPSGFFSGANVLTF. CDR3 nucleotides: TGTGCCAGCAGTTTCCCACCCTCCGGATTTTTCTCTGGGGCCAACGTCCTGACTTTC.

The V and J genes are TRBV7-9 and TRBJ2-7; 10 nucleotides align to TRBD1. CDR1 is SEHNR, CDR2 FQNEAQ, per germline (reference sequence). The V gene end was trimmed by 5 bases and the J gene end by 6 bases; junction bases not matched to a gene: 7. The CDR3 covers 14 residues. CDR3 in amino acids: CASSASGQGSEQYF. Written as DNA, the CDR3 is TGTGCCAGCAGCGCGTCGGGACAGGGGTCCGAGCAGTACTTC.

The rearrangement uses TRBV2 and TRBJ2-7; 10 bases fit TRBD2. The V gene's germline CDR1 is SNHLY and CDR2 FYNNEI. The CDR3 contains 16 residues. With V trimmed by 2 bases and J by 4 bases, 8 bases remained unmatched. The CDR3 DNA sequence: TGTGCCAGCAGTGAACGGGTAGCGGGAGGTGGGTACGAGCAGTACTTC. Its translation: CASSERVAGGGYEQYF.